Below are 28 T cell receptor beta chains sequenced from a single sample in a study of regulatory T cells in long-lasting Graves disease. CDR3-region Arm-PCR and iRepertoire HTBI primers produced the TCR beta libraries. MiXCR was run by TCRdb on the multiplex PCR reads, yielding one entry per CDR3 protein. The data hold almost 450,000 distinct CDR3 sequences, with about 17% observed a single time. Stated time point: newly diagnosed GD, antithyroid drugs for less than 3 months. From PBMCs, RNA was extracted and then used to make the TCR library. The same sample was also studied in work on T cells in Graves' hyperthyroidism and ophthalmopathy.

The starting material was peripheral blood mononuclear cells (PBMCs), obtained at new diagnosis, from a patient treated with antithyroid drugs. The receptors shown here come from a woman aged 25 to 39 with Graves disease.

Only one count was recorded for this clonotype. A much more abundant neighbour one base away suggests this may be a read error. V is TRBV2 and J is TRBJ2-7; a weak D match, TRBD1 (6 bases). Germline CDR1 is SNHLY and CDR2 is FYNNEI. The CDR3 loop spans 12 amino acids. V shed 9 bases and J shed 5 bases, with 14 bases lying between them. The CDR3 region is CARTGLGNEQYF. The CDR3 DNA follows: TGTGCCAGGACAGGCCTGGGGAACGAGCAGTACTTC.

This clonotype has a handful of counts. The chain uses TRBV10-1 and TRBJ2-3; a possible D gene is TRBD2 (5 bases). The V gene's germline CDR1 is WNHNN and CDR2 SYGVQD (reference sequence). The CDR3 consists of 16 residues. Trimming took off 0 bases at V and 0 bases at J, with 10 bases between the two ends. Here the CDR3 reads CASSESKRRSTDTQYF. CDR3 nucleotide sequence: TGCGCCAGCAGTGAGTCGAAGCGGAGGAGCACAGATACGCAGTATTTT.

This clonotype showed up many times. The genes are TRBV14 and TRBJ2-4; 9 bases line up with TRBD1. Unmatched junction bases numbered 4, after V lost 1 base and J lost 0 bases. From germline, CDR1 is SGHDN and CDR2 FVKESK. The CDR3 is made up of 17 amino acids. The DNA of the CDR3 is TGTGCCAGCAGCCAAGCGGGACAGGGAATAGCCAAAAACATTCAGTACTTC. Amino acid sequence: CASSQAGQGIAKNIQYF.

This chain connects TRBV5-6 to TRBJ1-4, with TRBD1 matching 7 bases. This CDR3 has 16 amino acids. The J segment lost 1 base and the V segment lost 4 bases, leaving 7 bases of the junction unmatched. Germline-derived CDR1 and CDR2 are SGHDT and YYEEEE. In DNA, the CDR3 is TGTGCCAGCAGCGGTACAGGGGAGGGAACTAATGAAAAACTGTTTTTT. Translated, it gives CASSGTGEGTNEKLFF.

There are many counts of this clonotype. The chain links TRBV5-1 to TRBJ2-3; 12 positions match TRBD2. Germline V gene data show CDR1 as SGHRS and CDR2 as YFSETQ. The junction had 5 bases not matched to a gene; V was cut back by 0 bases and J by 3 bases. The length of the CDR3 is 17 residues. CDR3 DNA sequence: TGCGCCAGCAGCTTGGGGCCTAGCGGGAGGGGGACAGATACGCAGTATTTT. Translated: CASSLGPSGRGTDTQYF.

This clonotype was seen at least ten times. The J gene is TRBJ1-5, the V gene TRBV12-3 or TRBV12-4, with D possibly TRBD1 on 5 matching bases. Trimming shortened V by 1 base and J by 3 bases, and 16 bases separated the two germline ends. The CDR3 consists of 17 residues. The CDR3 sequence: CASSLDGTRGINQPQHF. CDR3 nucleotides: TGTGCCAGCAGTTTAGACGGAACGAGGGGCATCAATCAGCCCCAGCATTTT.

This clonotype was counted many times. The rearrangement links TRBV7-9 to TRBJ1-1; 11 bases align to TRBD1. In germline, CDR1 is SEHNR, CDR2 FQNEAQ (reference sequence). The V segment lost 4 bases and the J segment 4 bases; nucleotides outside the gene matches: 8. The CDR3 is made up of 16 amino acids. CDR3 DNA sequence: TGTGCCAGCAGCTCACCCTCCGGGACAGGGGGCACTGAAGCTTTCTTT. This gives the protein CASSSPSGTGGTEAFF.

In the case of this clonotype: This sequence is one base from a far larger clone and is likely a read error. CDR3 loop: CASSSRRDGDGYTF. CDR3 nucleotide sequence: TGTGCCAGCAGCTCCCGCCGGGACGGAGATGGCTACACCTTC. This chain connects TRBV11-2 to TRBJ1-2, with a possible D match to TRBD1 (5 bases). The CDR3 is 14 amino acids. Per germline, CDR1 SGHAT and CDR2 FQNNGV. The germline V and J ends were trimmed by 4 bases and 6 bases, with 15 bases remaining between them. Full variable domain (remainder filled in from reference TRBV11-2 and TRBJ1-2): EAGVAQSPRYKIIEKRQSVAFWCNPISGHATLYWYQQILGQGPKLLIQFQNNGVVDDSQLPKDRFSAERLKGVDSTLKIQPAKLEDSAVYLCASSSRRDGDGYTFGSGTRLTVV.

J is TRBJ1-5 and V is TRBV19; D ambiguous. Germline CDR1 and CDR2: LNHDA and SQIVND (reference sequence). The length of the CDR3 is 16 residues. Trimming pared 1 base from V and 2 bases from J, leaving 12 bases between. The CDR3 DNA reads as TGTGCCAGTAGTATAGGACGGGGTCCGGGCAATCAGCCCCAGCATTTT. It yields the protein CASSIGRGPGNQPQHF. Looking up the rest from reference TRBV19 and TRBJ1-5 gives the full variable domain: DGGITQSPKYLFRKEGQNVTLSCEQNLNHDAMYWYRQDPGQGLRLIYYSQIVNDFQKGDIAEGYSVSREKKESFPLTVTSAQKNPTAFYLCASSIGRGPGNQPQHFGDGTRLSIL.

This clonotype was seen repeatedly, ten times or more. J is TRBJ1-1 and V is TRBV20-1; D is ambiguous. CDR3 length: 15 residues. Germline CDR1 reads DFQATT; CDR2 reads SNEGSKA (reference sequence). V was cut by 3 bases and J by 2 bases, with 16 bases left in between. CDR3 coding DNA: TGCAGTGCTAGCCCCGTGGCCAATAGCAACACTGAAGCTTTCTTT. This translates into CSASPVANSNTEAFF.

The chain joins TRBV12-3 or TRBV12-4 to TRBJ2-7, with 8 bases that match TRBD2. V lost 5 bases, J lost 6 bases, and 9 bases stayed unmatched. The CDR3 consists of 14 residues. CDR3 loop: CASSQGLGAREQYF. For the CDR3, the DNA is TGTGCCAGCAGTCAGGGACTAGGGGCCCGCGAGCAGTACTTC.

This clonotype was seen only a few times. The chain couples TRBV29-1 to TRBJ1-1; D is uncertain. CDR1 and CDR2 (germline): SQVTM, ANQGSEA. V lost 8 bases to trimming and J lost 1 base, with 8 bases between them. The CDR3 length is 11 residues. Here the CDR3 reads CSTIQNTEAFF. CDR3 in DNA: TGCAGCACAATACAGAACACTGAAGCTTTCTTT.

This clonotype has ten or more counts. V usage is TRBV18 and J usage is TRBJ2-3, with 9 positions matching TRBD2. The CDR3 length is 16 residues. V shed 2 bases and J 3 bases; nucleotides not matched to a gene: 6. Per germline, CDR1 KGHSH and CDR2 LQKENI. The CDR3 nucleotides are TGTGCCAGCTCACCATCGGCTAGCGGGATAACAGATACGCAGTATTTT. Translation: CASSPSASGITDTQYF. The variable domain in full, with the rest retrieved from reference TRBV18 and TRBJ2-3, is NAGVMQNPRHLVRRRGQEARLRCSPMKGHSHVYWYRQLPEEGLKFMVYLQKENIIDESGMPKERFSAEFPKEGPSILRIQQVVRGDSAAYFCASSPSASGITDTQYFGPGTRLTVL.

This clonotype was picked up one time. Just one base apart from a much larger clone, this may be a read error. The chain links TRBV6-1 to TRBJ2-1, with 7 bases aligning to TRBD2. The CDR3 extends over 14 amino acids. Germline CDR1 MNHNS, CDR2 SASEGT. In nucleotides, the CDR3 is TGTGCCAGCACCGGCGGGAGCCGGGTCAATGAGCGGTTCTTC. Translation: CASTGGSRVNERFF.

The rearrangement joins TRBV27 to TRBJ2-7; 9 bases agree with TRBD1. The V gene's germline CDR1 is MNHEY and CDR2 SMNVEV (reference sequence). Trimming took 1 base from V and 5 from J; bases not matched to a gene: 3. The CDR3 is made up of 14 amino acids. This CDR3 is CASSLLGTGHEQYF. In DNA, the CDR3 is TGTGCCAGCAGTTTATTGGGGACAGGGCACGAGCAGTACTTC.

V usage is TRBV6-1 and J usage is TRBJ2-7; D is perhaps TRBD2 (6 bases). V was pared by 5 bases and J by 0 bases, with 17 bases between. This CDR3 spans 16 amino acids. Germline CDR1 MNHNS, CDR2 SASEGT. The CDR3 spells CASSYRAGPPSYEQYF. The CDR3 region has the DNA TGTGCCAGCAGTTACCGGGCGGGACCCCCCTCCTACGAGCAGTACTTC.

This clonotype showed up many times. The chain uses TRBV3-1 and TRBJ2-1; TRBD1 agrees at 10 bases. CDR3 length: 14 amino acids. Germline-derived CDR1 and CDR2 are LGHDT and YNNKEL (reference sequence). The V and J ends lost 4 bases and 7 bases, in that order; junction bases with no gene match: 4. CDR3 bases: TGTGCCAGCAGCCTGACAGGGGGCTTGAATGAGCAGTTCTTC. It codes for CASSLTGGLNEQFF.

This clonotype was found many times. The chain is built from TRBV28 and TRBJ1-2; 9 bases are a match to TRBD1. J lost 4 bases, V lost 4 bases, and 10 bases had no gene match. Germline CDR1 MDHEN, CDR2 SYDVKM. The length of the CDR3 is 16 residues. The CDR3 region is CASSSYHRGPGYGYTF. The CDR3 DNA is TGTGCCAGCAGTTCCTACCACAGGGGGCCCGGCTATGGCTACACCTTC.

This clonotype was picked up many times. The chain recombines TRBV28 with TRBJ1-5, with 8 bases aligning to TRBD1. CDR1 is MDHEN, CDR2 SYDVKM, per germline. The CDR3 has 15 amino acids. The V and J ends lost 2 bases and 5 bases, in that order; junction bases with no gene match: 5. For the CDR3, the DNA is TGTGCCAGCAGTTTAGGAGGGGACAGGTATCAGCCCCAGCATTTT. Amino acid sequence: CASSLGGDRYQPQHF.

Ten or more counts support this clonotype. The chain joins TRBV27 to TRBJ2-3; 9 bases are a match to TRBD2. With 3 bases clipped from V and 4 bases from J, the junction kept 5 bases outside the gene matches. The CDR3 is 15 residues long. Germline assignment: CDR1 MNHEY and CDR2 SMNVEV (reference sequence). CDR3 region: CASSFGTSRADTQYF. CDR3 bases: TGTGCCAGCAGTTTCGGGACTAGCAGGGCAGATACGCAGTATTTT.

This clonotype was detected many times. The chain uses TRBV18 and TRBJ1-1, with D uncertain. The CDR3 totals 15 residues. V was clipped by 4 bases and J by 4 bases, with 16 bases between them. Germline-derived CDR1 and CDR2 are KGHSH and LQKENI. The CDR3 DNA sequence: TGTGCCAGCTCACTCTCGGGGAGTTACTCCACTGAAGCTTTCTTT. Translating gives CASSLSGSYSTEAFF.

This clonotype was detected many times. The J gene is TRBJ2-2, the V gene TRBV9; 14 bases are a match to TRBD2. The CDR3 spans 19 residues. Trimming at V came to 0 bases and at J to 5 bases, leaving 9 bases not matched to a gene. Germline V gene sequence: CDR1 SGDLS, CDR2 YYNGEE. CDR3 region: CASSVVGLAGARRTGELFF. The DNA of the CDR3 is TGTGCCAGCAGCGTAGTGGGACTAGCGGGAGCCCGTAGGACCGGGGAGCTGTTTTTT.

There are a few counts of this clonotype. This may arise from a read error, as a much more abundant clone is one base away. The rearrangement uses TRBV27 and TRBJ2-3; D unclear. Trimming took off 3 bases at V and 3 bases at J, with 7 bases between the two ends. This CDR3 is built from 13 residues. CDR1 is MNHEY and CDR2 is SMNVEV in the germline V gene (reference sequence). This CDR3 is CASSFAWTDTQYF. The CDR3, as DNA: TGTGCCAGCAGTTTTGCGTGGACAGATACGCAGTATTTT.

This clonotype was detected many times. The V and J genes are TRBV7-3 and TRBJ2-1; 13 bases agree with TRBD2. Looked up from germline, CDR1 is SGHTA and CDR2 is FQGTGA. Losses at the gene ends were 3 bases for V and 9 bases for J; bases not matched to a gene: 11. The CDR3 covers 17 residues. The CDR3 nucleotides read TGTGCCAGCAGCTTTTCTACCGGACTAGCGGGAGTTCCTGAGCAGTTCTTC. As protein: CASSFSTGLAGVPEQFF. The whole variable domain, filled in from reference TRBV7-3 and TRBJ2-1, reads GAGVSQTPSNKVTEKGKYVELRCDPISGHTALYWYRQSLGQGPEFLIYFQGTGAADDSGLPNDRFFAVRPEGSVSTLKIQRTERGDSAVYLCASSFSTGLAGVPEQFFGPGTRLTVL.

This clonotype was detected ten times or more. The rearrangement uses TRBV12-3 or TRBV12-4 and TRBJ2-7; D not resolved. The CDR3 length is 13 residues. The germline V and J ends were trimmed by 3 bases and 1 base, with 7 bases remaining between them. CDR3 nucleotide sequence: TGTGCCAGCAGTTTTTGGGATTCCTACGAGCAGTACTTC. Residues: CASSFWDSYEQYF.

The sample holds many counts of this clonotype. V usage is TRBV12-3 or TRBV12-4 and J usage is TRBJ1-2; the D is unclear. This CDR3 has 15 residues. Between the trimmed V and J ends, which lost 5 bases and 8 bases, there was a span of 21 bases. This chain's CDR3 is CASSPLDGGAIGYTF. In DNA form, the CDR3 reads TGTGCCAGCAGTCCCCTGGACGGAGGAGCTATAGGCTACACCTTC.

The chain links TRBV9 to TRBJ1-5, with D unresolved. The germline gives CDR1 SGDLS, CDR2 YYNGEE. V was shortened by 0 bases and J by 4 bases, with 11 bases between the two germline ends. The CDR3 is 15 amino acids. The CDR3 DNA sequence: TGTGCCAGCAGCGTAGACGAAGGTGGGAATCAGCCCCAGCATTTT. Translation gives CASSVDEGGNQPQHF.

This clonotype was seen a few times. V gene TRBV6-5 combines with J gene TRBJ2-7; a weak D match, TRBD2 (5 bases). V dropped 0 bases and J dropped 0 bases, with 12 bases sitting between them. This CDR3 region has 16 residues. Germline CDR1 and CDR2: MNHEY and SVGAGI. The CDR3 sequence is CASSYSRGPLSYEQYF. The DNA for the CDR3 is TGTGCCAGCAGTTACTCGAGAGGGCCCCTCTCCTACGAGCAGTACTTC.